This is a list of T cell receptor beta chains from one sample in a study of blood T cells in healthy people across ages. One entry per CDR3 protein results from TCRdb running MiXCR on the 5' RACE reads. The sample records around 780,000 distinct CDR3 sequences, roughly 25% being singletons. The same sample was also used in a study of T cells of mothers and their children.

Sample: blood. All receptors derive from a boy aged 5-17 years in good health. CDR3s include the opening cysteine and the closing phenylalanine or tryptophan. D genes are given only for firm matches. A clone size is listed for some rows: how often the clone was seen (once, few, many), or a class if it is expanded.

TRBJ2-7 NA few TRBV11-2 CASSFTTGEGYEQYF TGTGCCAGCAGCTTCACGACGGGGGAAGGCTACGAGCAGTACTTC
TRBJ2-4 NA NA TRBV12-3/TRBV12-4 CASSPSRGTSFLAKNIQYF TGTGCCAGCAGTCCCTCCCGAGGGACATCTTTTCTAGCCAAAAACATTCAGTACTTC
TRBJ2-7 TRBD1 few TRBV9 CASSPWDRVMDEQCF TGTGCCAGCAGCCCCTGGGACAGGGTGATGGACGAGCAGTGCTTC
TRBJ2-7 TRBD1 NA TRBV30 CAWRRGQGAYEHYF TGTGCCTGGAGGAGGGGACAGGGGGCTTACGAGCATTACTTC
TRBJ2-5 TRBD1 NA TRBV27 CASSRRLPGQGQTQYF TGTGCCAGCAGCCGGAGACTTCCGGGACAGGGGCAGACCCAGTACTTC
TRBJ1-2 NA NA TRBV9 CASMRINYGYTF TGTGCCAGCATGCGGATTAACTATGGCTACACCTTC
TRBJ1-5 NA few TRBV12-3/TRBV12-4 CASSFGRTYQPQHF TGTGCCAGCAGTTTTGGCAGGACCTATCAGCCCCAGCATTTT
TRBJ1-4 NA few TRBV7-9 CASSFSHRGEKLFF TGTGCCAGCAGCTTCAGCCACAGAGGTGAAAAACTGTTTTTT
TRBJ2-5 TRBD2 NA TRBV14 CASSQGLAQQETQYF TGTGCCAGCAGCCAGGGACTAGCTCAGCAAGAGACCCAGTACTTC
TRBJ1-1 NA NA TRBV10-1 CASKRARPMNTEAFF TGCGCCAGCAAGCGGGCCCGACCTATGAACACTGAAGCTTTCTTT
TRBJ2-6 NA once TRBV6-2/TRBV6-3 CASWGLFSGANVLTF TGTGCCAGTTGGGGCCTGTTCTCTGGGGCCAACGTCCTGACTTTC
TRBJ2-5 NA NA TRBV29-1 CSINRGGQETQYF TGCAGCATAAACAGGGGGGGTCAAGAGACCCAGTACTTC
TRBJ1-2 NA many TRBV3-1 CASSPRQWDGYTF TGTGCCAGCAGTCCTCGACAGTGGGATGGCTACACCTTC
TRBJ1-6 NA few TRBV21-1 CASSKGWGIGVRRTYNSPLHF TGTGCCAGCAGCAAAGGTTGGGGGATCGGGGTGAGGAGGACCTATAATTCACCCCTCCACTTT
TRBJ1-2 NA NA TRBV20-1 CSATRGEYGYTF TGCAGTGCTACCAGGGGCGAATATGGCTACACCTTC
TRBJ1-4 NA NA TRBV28 CAITAGLATNEKLFF TGTGCCATTACGGCCGGACTAGCAACTAATGAAAAACTGTTTTTT
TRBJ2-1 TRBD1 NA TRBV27 CASSTRDRAVGEQFF TGTGCCAGCAGTACTCGGGACAGGGCAGTTGGTGAGCAGTTCTTC
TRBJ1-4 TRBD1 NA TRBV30 CAGQGGYEKLFF TGTGCCGGACAGGGAGGGTACGAAAAACTGTTTTTT
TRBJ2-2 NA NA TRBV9 CASSDAGGGGELFF TGTGCCAGCAGCGATGCAGGGGGAGGCGGGGAGCTGTTTTTT
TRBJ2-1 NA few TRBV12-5 CASGSPVGDAGTDEQFF TGTGCTAGTGGTTCACCTGTGGGTGATGCTGGGACGGATGAGCAGTTCTTC
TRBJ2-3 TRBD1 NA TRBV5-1 CASSPRTGGEDTQYF TGCGCCAGCAGCCCCCGAACAGGGGGCGAAGATACGCAGTATTTT
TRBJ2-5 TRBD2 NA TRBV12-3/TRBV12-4 CASSRLAGIGVRETQYF TGTGCCAGCAGTCGACTAGCGGGGATTGGGGTCCGTGAGACCCAGTACTTC
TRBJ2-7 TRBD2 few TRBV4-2 CASSQVQRGVSYEQYF TGTGCCAGCAGCCAAGTACAGCGGGGCGTCTCCTACGAGCAGTACTTC
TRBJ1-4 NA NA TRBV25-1 CASSESTAAEKLFF TGTGCCAGCAGTGAGTCGACAGCCGCTGAAAAACTGTTTTTT
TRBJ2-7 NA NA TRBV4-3 CASSQDSGKEQYF TGCGCCAGCAGCCAAGATTCGGGTAAGGAGCAGTACTTC
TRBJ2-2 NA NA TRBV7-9 CASSLSSPGRNTGELFF TGTGCCAGCAGCTTAAGTAGTCCAGGGAGAAACACCGGGGAGCTGTTTTTT
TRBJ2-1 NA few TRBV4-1 CASSQDLTYNEQFF TGCGCCAGCAGCCAAGATCTGACCTACAATGAGCAGTTCTTC
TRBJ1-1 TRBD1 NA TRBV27 CASRTGGWTEAFF TGTGCCAGCAGGACAGGGGGTTGGACTGAAGCTTTCTTT
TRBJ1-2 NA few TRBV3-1 CASSQDLFGVRGYTF TGTGCCAGCAGCCAAGATCTTTTCGGGGTCAGAGGCTACACCTTC
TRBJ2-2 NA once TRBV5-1 CASSYTDSLSTGELFF TGCGCCAGCAGCTACACAGACAGTTTGTCCACCGGGGAGCTGTTTTTT
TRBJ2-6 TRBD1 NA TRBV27 CASSFKWDSPTGANVLTF TGTGCCAGCAGTTTCAAGTGGGACAGCCCGACTGGGGCCAACGTCCTGACTTTC
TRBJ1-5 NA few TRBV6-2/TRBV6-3 CASHTPYQISGSNQPQHF TGTGCCAGCCACACACCCTATCAAATTTCGGGGAGCAATCAGCCCCAGCATTTT
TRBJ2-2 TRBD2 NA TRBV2 CASSGSSGGAGTGELFF TGTGCCAGCAGTGGGTCTAGCGGGGGGGCCGGTACCGGGGAGCTGTTTTTT
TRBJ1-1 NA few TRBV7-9 CASSRDNTNTEAFF TGTGCCAGCAGCCGTGACAACACGAACACTGAAGCTTTCTTT
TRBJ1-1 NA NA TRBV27 CASRLGTYTEAFF TGTGCCAGCAGACTTGGGACATACACTGAAGCTTTCTTT
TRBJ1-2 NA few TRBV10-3 CAISEQGYGYTF TGTGCCATCAGTGAGCAGGGATATGGCTACACCTTC
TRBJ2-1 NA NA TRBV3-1 CASTRGNEQFF TGTGCCAGCACAAGGGGGAATGAGCAGTTCTTC
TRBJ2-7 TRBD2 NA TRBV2 CASTRTSGGHSYEQYF TGTGCCAGCACCCGGACTAGCGGGGGGCATTCCTACGAGCAGTACTTC
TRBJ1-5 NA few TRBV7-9 CASSLGDYSNQPQHF TGTGCCAGCAGTTTGGGGGATTATAGCAATCAGCCCCAGCATTTT
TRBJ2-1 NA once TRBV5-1 CASSLAGRGEYNQQFF TGCGCCAGCAGCTTGGCGGGGCGGGGAGAATACAATCAGCAGTTCTTC
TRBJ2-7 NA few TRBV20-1 CSATKEGTREQYF TGCAGTGCTACAAAGGAGGGGACGAGGGAGCAGTACTTC
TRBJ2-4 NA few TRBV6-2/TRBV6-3 CASSYSSRGSKNIQYF TGTGCCAGCAGTTACTCGAGCAGGGGATCCAAAAACATTCAGTACTTC
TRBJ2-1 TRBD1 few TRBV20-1 CSARGQGNNEQFF TGCAGTGCTAGGGGACAGGGGAACAATGAGCAGTTCTTC
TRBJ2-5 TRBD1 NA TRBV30 CAWNFQGARETQYF TGTGCCTGGAACTTTCAGGGGGCTAGGGAGACCCAGTACTTC
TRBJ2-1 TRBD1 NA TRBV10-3 CAITNKPGQGYNEQFF TGTGCCATCACCAACAAACCGGGACAGGGGTACAATGAGCAGTTCTTC